Sequencing of this TCR beta chain was carried out in a study of blood T cell repertoires in COVID-19. Background on the study: COVID-19 samples, acute and convalescent, were from the United States, Italy and Spain.

In the source study's methods: Estimated nucleated cell counts came from reference gene primer amplification. The repertoire was sequenced with immunoSEQ multiplex PCR; TCRdb's copy has only in-frame clones and lacks some. V, J and clone size are taken as reported in that table, and D and trimming were inferred from the DNA itself. Of about 250,000 clones detected, roughly 80% appear once; the ten largest clones hold approximately 4%. Per germline, CDR1 SGHRS and CDR2 YFSETQ. V lost 3 bases to trimming and J lost 6 bases; unmatched junction nucleotides: 6. The CDR3 has 14 residues. The sequence derives from a man aged 50 or older with active or convalescent COVID-19. The V and J genes are TRBV5-1 and TRBJ2-7; 10 bases map to TRBD2. The sample consisted of peripheral blood. CDR3 in amino acids: CASSSSGGALEQYF. DNA of the CDR3: TGCGCCAGCAGCTCAAGCGGGGGGGCTCTCGAGCAGTACTTC.